These 7 T cell receptor beta chains originate from one sample sequenced in a study of T cell changes during pregnancy in multiple sclerosis. Sequencing was performed with immunoSEQ multiplex PCR; in TCRdb, only in-frame clones are kept and a portion is missing. The table records about 40,000 clones, about 92% of them present only once. This specimen consisted of CD8+ T cells from peripheral blood mononuclear cells, obtained in the third trimester of pregnancy. Every receptor here comes from a female donor with multiple sclerosis, enrolled in a pregnancy study.

This clone has only one observation. The V call is TRBV27, the J call TRBJ1-1, with TRBD1 as a possible D gene (5 bases). The length of the CDR3 is 13 residues. The V end was cut by 4 bases, the J end by 2 bases, with 8 bases between. Germline assignment: CDR1 MNHEY and CDR2 SMNVEV (reference sequence). The CDR3, as DNA: TGTGCCAGCAGTTCAGGGCCCAACACTGAAGCTTTCTTT. Amino acid sequence: CASSSGPNTEAFF.

The chain combines TRBV7-3 with TRBJ2-1, with 8 bases matching TRBD2. The germline V gene encodes CDR1 SGHTA and CDR2 FQGTGA. V trimming: 2 bases; J trimming: 6 bases; junction bases outside the gene matches: 9. CDR3 length: 16 amino acids. The CDR3 nucleotides are TGTGCCAGCAGCTTAGTAGTTGGCGGGGGGAGCAATGAGCAGTTCTTC. Its translation is CASSLVVGGGSNEQFF.

This sequence joins TRBV12-5 and TRBJ2-1; 9 bases line up with TRBD2. From germline, CDR1 is LGHNT and CDR2 FRNRAP. V dropped 4 bases and J dropped 3; count of bases not matched to a gene: 7. This CDR3 is 16 amino acids long. CDR3 nucleotides: TGTGCTAGTGGTTCCCCGACTAGCGGAGTCTACAATGAGCAGTTCTTC. Residues: CASGSPTSGVYNEQFF.

This chain connects TRBV27 to TRBJ1-2, with 9 bases matching TRBD1. CDR3 length equals 18 residues. V gave up 3 bases and J gave up 3 bases; unmatched junction bases: 14. Per germline, CDR1 MNHEY and CDR2 SMNVEV (reference sequence). Written as DNA, the CDR3 is TGTGCCAGCAGTTTCGGACCGGGACAGGGTAACGCTGACTATGGCTACACCTTC. Residues: CASSFGPGQGNADYGYTF.

This chain connects TRBV7-8 to TRBJ1-1; D remains ambiguous. The germline gives CDR1 SGHVS, CDR2 FQNEAQ. The CDR3 extends over 15 amino acids. V was shortened by 5 bases and J by 0 bases, with 13 bases between the two germline ends. CDR3 coding DNA: TGTGCCAGCAGCCGCGTTCGAGTCATGAACACTGAAGCTTTCTTT. Protein: CASSRVRVMNTEAFF.

V and J are TRBV29-1 and TRBJ1-2; D gene ambiguous. Germline lookup yields CDR1 SQVTM and CDR2 ANQGSEA. This CDR3 comprises 11 residues. V gave up 5 bases and J gave up 7 bases, with 11 bases separating them. The CDR3 DNA reads as TGCAGCGTTCTTGTCAGTTTTGGCTACACCTTC. It yields the protein CSVLVSFGYTF.

This clone has just one count. This chain links TRBV27 with TRBJ2-3; 13 bases are a match to TRBD2. Germline CDR1 and CDR2: MNHEY and SMNVEV (reference sequence). V shed 3 bases and J 2 bases; nucleotides not matched to a gene: 5. CDR3 length: 17 residues. For the CDR3, the DNA is TGTGCCAGCAGTTTCTTACTAGCGGGGGGGGCCACAGATACGCAGTATTTT. As protein: CASSFLLAGGATDTQYF.